The next 23 T cell receptor beta chains were all read from a single sample in a study of identical twins. Using its own MiXCR run on the 5' RACE reads, TCRdb lists one record per CDR3 protein. The sample shows some 200,000 distinct CDR3 sequences, about 7.5% of them seen only once. This sample was shared with a second study, whose subject was yellow fever vaccine responses in identical twins.

The specimen sequenced was memory (CD45RO+) T cells sorted from blood. The receptors were sampled from a woman between 18 and 29 years old in good health.

The chain uses TRBV7-9 and TRBJ2-7; TRBD1 is a possible D gene (5 bases). Germline-derived CDR1 and CDR2 are SEHNR and FQNEAQ (reference sequence). Trimming stripped 6 bases from V and 1 base from J, with 13 bases between. The CDR3 is 14 amino acids. Written as DNA, the CDR3 is TGTGCCAGCAGTCTGGACACCCGTTCCTACGAGCAGTACTTC. Amino acids: CASSLDTRSYEQYF.

This rearrangement joins TRBV7-2 to TRBJ2-1, with a possible D match to TRBD2 (5 bases). Trimming removed 3 bases from V and 4 bases from J, with 10 bases in between. The CDR3 length is 14 residues. Germline CDR1 and CDR2: SGHTA and FQGNSA. The CDR3 sequence is CASSFGGGYNEQFF. CDR3 sequence (DNA): TGTGCCAGCAGCTTTGGCGGAGGATACAATGAGCAGTTCTTC.

This clonotype was detected ten times or more. The chain recombines TRBV5-1 with TRBJ2-5, with D perhaps matching TRBD1 (6 bases). The germline V gene has CDR1 SGHRS and CDR2 YFSETQ. V lost 4 bases and J 0 bases, leaving 10 bases between the germline ends. CDR3 length: 14 amino acids. CDR3 bases: TGCGCCAGCAGCGGGGGCTGGTACCAAGAGACCCAGTACTTC. Translating it yields CASSGGWYQETQYF.

V and J are TRBV20-1 and TRBJ2-3; 8 bases agree with TRBD1. Germline CDR1 is DFQATT and CDR2 is SNEGSKA (reference sequence). The CDR3 is 14 amino acids. Trimming at V came to 2 bases and at J to 6 bases, leaving 7 bases not matched to a gene. CDR3 protein: CSARPYRGSDTQYF. Written as DNA, the CDR3 is TGCAGTGCTAGACCTTACAGGGGGTCGGATACGCAGTATTTT.

CDR3 region: CASREEEEKLFF. The CDR3 DNA reads as TGTGCCAGCAGGGAGGAGGAGGAAAAACTGTTTTTT. The chain is built from TRBV6-6 and TRBJ1-4; D unclear. V dropped 6 bases and J dropped 8 bases, with 10 bases sitting between them. The CDR3 extends over 12 amino acids. In germline, CDR1 is MNHNY, CDR2 SVGAGI (reference sequence).

V is TRBV7-2 and J is TRBJ1-1, with D maybe TRBD1 (5 bases). The CDR3 covers 16 residues. V was cut by 5 bases and J by 5 bases, with 21 bases left in between. Germline values: CDR1 SGHTA, CDR2 FQGNSA. CDR3 in DNA: TGTGCCAGCAGCGCCTACTGGGTACAGGCTGAGACTGAAGCTTTCTTT. Translated, it gives CASSAYWVQAETEAFF. Full variable domain (missing parts from reference TRBV7-2 and TRBJ1-1): GAGVSQSPSNKVTEKGKDVELRCDPISGHTALYWYRQSLGQGLEFLIYFQGNSAPDKSGLPSDRFSAERTGGSVSTLTIQRTQQEDSAVYLCASSAYWVQAETEAFFGQGTRLTVV.

This clonotype was seen more than once but under ten times. The chain joins TRBV11-1 to TRBJ2-6; a possible D gene is TRBD1 (6 bases). The V gene's germline CDR1 is SGHAT and CDR2 FQDESV (reference sequence). V was clipped by 7 bases and J by 0 bases, with 19 bases between them. This CDR3 has 18 residues. The CDR3 coding sequence is TGTGCCAGCACCACGGACAGTCCGATCCTCTCTGGGGCCAACGTCCTGACTTTC. It encodes CASTTDSPILSGANVLTF.

In this sample, this clonotype turned up many times. V gene TRBV12-3 or TRBV12-4 combines with J gene TRBJ1-2, with D possibly matching TRBD1 (5 bases). Trimming cost V 1 base and J 4 bases, with 10 bases left between them. This CDR3 has 14 amino acids. CDR3 region: CASSLEGRIYGYTF. As DNA, the CDR3 is TGTGCCAGCAGTTTAGAGGGGAGGATCTATGGCTACACCTTC.

This clonotype was picked up a small number of times. This chain links TRBV14 with TRBJ1-1, with D uncertain. The CDR3 totals 15 residues. Per the germline V gene, CDR1 is SGHDN and CDR2 is FVKESK. The V gene lost 1 base and the J gene lost 0 bases, with 9 bases spanning the gap. CDR3 protein: CASSQGLIMNTEAFF. The DNA for the CDR3 is TGTGCCAGCAGCCAAGGTCTGATCATGAACACTGAAGCTTTCTTT.

This clonotype was picked up a small number of times. This rearrangement joins TRBV7-3 to TRBJ2-2; 11 nucleotides line up with TRBD2. Germline V CDR1 and CDR2: SGHTA, FQGTGA. The CDR3 totals 16 residues. Trimming removed 0 bases from V and 4 bases from J; junction bases left unmatched: 1. The CDR3 DNA reads as TGTGCCAGCAGCTTAACTAGCGGGGGGGCCACCGGGGAGCTGTTTTTT. It codes for CASSLTSGGATGELFF.

The CDR3 is CASSPGPIHTDTQYF. The CDR3 DNA follows: TGTGCCAGCAGCCCCGGGCCCATCCACACAGATACGCAGTATTTT. V gene TRBV5-5 combines with J gene TRBJ2-3, with unresolved D. With 4 bases removed from V and 2 bases from J, the gap between germline ends came to 14 bases. The V gene's germline CDR1 is SGHKS and CDR2 YYEKEE (reference sequence). The CDR3 spans 15 residues.

The table lists this clonotype with many counts. The genes are TRBV29-1 and TRBJ1-1, with D possibly being TRBD1 (6 bases). The CDR3 is made up of 14 amino acids. Trimming cost V 0 bases and J 1 base, with 9 bases left between them. CDR1 is SQVTM, CDR2 ANQGSEA, per germline. The CDR3 coding sequence is TGCAGCGTTGAAGAGATACAGGGGAACACTGAAGCTTTCTTT. It specifies CSVEEIQGNTEAFF.

In its sample, this clonotype was seen many times. The chain is built from TRBV4-1 and TRBJ1-1, with D uncertain. CDR1 MGHRA and CDR2 YSYEKL come from the germline V gene. CDR3 length: 14 residues. Trimming shortened V by 8 bases and J by 2 bases, and 15 bases separated the two germline ends. The CDR3: CASAGPLKNTEAFF. CDR3 bases: TGCGCCAGCGCGGGCCCCCTAAAAAACACTGAAGCTTTCTTT.

This clonotype came up many times. The chain uses TRBV6-1 and TRBJ2-1; 11 bases align to TRBD1. This CDR3 comprises 15 residues. V trimming: 3 bases; J trimming: 3 bases; junction bases outside the gene matches: 1. CDR1 is MNHNS, CDR2 SASEGT, per germline. DNA of the CDR3: TGTGCCAGCAGTGAGGGACAGGGGGACTACAATGAGCAGTTCTTC. Protein sequence: CASSEGQGDYNEQFF.

The sample holds many counts of this clonotype. The rearrangement joins TRBV6-6 to TRBJ2-2, with unresolved D. V was cut by 9 bases and J by 7 bases, with 12 bases left in between. There are 12 residues in the CDR3. The V gene's germline CDR1 is MNHNY and CDR2 SVGAGI (reference sequence). CDR3 nucleotide sequence: TGTGCCAGTAAATTTCTCGACGGGGAGCTGTTTTTT. Its protein is CASKFLDGELFF.

This clonotype was detected ten times or more. This chain connects TRBV9 to TRBJ1-1; the D gene is possibly TRBD1 (5 bases). The V gene lost 3 bases and the J gene lost 4 bases, with 22 bases spanning the gap. CDR3 length: 17 residues. Germline CDR1 is SGDLS and CDR2 is YYNGEE. CDR3 nucleotides: TGTGCCAGCAGCGGGGGGGACGCCCGGAACGGCGGCACTGAAGCTTTCTTT. This sequence encodes CASSGGDARNGGTEAFF.

This clonotype was seen many times. The J gene is TRBJ2-5, the V gene TRBV2; D uncertain. Trimming left V 6 bases short and J 5 bases short, with 4 bases between. This CDR3 is built from 10 residues. The germline gives CDR1 SNHLY, CDR2 FYNNEI. The CDR3 here is CASRGETQYF. The CDR3 DNA sequence: TGTGCCAGCAGGGGGGAGACCCAGTACTTC.

CDR3 sequence: CASTRWGGTDTQYF. CDR3 bases: TGTGCCAGCACCAGGTGGGGGGGAACAGATACGCAGTATTTT. The chain has TRBV12-3 or TRBV12-4 and TRBJ2-3; 7 bases are shared with TRBD2. V shed 7 bases and J 3 bases; nucleotides not matched to a gene: 7. CDR3 size: 14 residues.

Many counts were recorded for this clonotype. The rearrangement uses TRBV7-2 and TRBJ2-2, with a possible D match to TRBD2 (6 bases). The germline V gene encodes CDR1 SGHTA and CDR2 FQGNSA. The length of the CDR3 is 14 residues. V was clipped by 5 bases and J by 6 bases, with 13 bases between them. DNA for the CDR3: TGTGCCAGCAGCCCGTCCTGGGGGGCCGGGGAGCTGTTTTTT. Encoded protein: CASSPSWGAGELFF.

This chain links TRBV12-3 or TRBV12-4 with TRBJ2-6; TRBD1 might be the D (6 bases). The CDR3 sequence is 18 residues long. CDR3 loop: CTRSFGGQRLSGANVLTF. In DNA form, the CDR3 reads TGTACCCGCAGTTTCGGCGGACAGAGACTATCTGGGGCCAACGTCCTGACTTTC.

A remark on this clonotype: The junction shows a germline mismatch at one end, possibly a read error. The chain combines TRBV20-1 with TRBJ1-5; 7 bases match TRBD1. There are 16 residues in the CDR3. Per the germline V gene, CDR1 is DFQATT and CDR2 is SNEGSKA (reference sequence). The CDR3 sequence is CCARRDSRVGNQPQHF. In DNA form, the CDR3 reads TGCTGTGCTAGAAGGGACAGCAGGGTGGGCAATCAGCCCCAGCATTTT.

The gene calls are TRBV9 and TRBJ2-6; D remains unclear. Germline CDR1 is SGDLS and CDR2 is YYNGEE. The CDR3 has 15 amino acids. Trimming shortened V by 0 bases and J by 3 bases, and 7 bases separated the two germline ends. The CDR3 DNA follows: TGTGCCAGCAGCGTAGGGGTTAGTGGGGCCAACGTCCTGACTTTC. The encoded protein is CASSVGVSGANVLTF.

This clonotype was picked up many times. This chain joins TRBV9 and TRBJ2-3; a possible D gene is TRBD1 (6 bases). The CDR3 extends over 14 amino acids. Deletions cut 0 bases from V and 7 bases from J, with 12 bases between. CDR1 SGDLS and CDR2 YYNGEE come from the germline V gene. The CDR3 coding sequence is TGTGCCAGCAGCGTAGGTACAGGGAGAAATACGCAGTATTTT. This gives the protein CASSVGTGRNTQYF. Together with reference TRBV9 and TRBJ2-3, the CDR3 gives the full variable domain: DSGVTQTPKHLITATGQRVTLRCSPRSGDLSVYWYQQSLDQGLQFLIQYYNGEERAKGNILERFSAQQFPDLHSELNLSSLELGDSALYFCASSVGTGRNTQYFGPGTRLTVL.